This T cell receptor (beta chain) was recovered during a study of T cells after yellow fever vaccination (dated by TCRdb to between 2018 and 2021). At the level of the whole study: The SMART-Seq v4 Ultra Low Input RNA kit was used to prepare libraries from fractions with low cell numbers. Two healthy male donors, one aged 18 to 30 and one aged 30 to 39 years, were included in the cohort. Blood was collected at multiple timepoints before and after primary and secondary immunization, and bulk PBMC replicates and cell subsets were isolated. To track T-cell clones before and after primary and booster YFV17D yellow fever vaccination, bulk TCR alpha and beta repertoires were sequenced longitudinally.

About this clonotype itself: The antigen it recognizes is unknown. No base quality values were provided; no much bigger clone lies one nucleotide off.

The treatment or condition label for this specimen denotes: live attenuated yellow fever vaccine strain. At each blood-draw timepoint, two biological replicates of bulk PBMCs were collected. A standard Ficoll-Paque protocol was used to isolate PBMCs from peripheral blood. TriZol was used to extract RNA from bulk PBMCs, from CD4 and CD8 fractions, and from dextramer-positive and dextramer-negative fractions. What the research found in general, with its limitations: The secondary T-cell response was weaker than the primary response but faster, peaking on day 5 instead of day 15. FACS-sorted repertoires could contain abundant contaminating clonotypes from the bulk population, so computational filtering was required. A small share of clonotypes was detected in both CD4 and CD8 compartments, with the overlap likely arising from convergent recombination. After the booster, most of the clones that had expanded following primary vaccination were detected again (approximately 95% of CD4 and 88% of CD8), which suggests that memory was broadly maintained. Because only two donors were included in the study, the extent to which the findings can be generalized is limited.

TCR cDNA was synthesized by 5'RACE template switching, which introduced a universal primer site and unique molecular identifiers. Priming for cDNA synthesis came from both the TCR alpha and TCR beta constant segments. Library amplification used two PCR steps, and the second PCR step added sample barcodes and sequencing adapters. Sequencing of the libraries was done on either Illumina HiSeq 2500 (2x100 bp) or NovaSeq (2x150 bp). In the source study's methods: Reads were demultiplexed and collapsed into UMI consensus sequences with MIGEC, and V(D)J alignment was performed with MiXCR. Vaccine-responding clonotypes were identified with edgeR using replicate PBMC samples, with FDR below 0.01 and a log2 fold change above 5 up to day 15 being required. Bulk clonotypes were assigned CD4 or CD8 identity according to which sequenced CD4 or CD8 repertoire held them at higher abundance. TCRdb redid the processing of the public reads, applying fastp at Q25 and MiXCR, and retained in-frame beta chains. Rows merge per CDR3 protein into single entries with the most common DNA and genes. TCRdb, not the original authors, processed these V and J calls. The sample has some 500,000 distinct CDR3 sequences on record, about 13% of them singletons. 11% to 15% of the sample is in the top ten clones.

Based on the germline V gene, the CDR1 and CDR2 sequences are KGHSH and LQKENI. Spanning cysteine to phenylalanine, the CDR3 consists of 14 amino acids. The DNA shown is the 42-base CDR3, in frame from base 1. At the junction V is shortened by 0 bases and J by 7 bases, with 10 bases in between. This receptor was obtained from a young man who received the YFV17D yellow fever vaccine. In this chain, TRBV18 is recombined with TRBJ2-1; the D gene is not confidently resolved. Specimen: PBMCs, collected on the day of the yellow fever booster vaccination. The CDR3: CASSPPGLLNEQFF. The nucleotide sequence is TGTGCCAGCTCACCACCCGGTCTACTTAATGAGCAGTTCTTC.